This T cell receptor (beta chain) is from a study of blood T cell repertoires in COVID-19. The wider study: Sites across the United States, Italy and Spain contributed samples from acute and convalescent COVID-19.

Germline V CDR1 and CDR2: MDHEN, SYDVKM. The CDR3 loop spans 16 amino acids. Losses at the gene ends were 6 bases for V and 0 bases for J; bases not matched to a gene: 9. Using immunoSEQ multiplex PCR, the repertoire was profiled, and TCRdb retains in-frame clones only, with some absent. There are 100,000 or so clones in the sample; roughly 84% occur only once, and 2% lies in the top ten. Sequencing input: peripheral blood. This TCR was sampled from a man in his 70s with active or convalescent COVID-19. The J gene is TRBJ1-2, the V gene TRBV28, with 8 positions matching TRBD1. In DNA form, the CDR3 reads TGTGCCAGCAGCACCACCGGGACAGGTTCTAACTATGGCTACACCTTC. Translating it yields CASSTTGTGSNYGYTF.